One T cell receptor beta chain is described in this entry. The germline gene is not matched at one end of the junction; a read error may be the cause. These data originate in a study of CDR3 diversity in severe acne. TCRdb re-called the PCR reads through MiXCR, storing one row per CDR3 protein. This sample has some 84,000 distinct CDR3 sequences, with about 48% found just once. This TCR was sampled from a male donor in good health, serving as a control. The specimen was blood.

This CDR3 reads CASSQASFTGELFF. CDR3 coding DNA: TGCGCCAGCAGCCAAGCCAGTTTTACCGGGGAGCTGTTTTTT. The chain joins TRBV5-5 to TRBJ2-2; D call uncertain. The germline V gene encodes CDR1 SGHKS and CDR2 YYEKEE (reference sequence). The CDR3 is 14 residues long. The full variable domain, completed using reference TRBV5-5 and TRBJ2-2, is DAGVTQSPTHLIKTRGQQVTLRCSPISGHKSVSWYQQVLGQGPQFIFQYYEKEERGRGNFPDRFSARQFPNYSSELNVNALLLGDSALYLCASSQASFTGELFFGEGSRLTVL.